Listed here are 10 T cell receptor beta chains from one sample, sequenced in a study of early T cells in non-severe SARS-CoV-2 infection. In TCRdb, the 5' RACE reads were re-called with MiXCR into one record per CDR3 protein. The sample has tens of thousands of distinct CDR3 sequences, 4% to 5.5% seen once. Input material: whole blood. These receptors came from an adult who was a healthcare worker with PCR-confirmed SARS-CoV-2 infection or an uninfected control (not recorded which).

This clonotype was found many times. This chain connects TRBV18 to TRBJ2-3; weak D call: TRBD1 (6 bases). The CDR3 is 14 residues long. Germline CDR1 is KGHSH and CDR2 is LQKENI. V lost 2 bases, J lost 1 base, and 7 bases lay in between. The CDR3 protein is CASSPSGGTDTQYF. The DNA for the CDR3 is TGTGCCAGCTCACCATCAGGGGGCACAGATACGCAGTATTTT.

This clonotype was found many times. This sequence joins TRBV2 and TRBJ1-2, with no clear D. Trimming removed 7 bases at V and 4 bases at J, with 22 bases between. The CDR3 contains 16 residues. The V gene's germline CDR1 is SNHLY and CDR2 FYNNEI. CDR3 protein: CASTSGLGEGTYGYTF. CDR3 coding DNA: TGTGCCAGCACCTCCGGATTAGGAGAAGGAACCTATGGCTACACCTTC.

This rearrangement joins TRBV9 to TRBJ1-1, with 10 bases identical to TRBD1. After removal of 7 bases from V and 0 bases from J, the junction contained 9 bases not matched to a gene. Germline CDR1 reads SGDLS; CDR2 reads YYNGEE. This CDR3 has 16 amino acids. The CDR3 bases are TGTGCCAGCGCTTCAAGAGGGACAGGGGTGAACACTGAAGCTTTCTTT. Its translation is CASASRGTGVNTEAFF.

This clonotype was counted at least ten times. The J gene is TRBJ1-1, the V gene TRBV27; perhaps TRBD1 as D (6 bases). The CDR3 totals 15 residues. With 1 base removed from V and 1 base from J, the gap between germline ends came to 10 bases. CDR1 MNHEY and CDR2 SMNVEV come from the germline V gene (reference sequence). For the CDR3, the DNA is TGTGCCAGCAGTTTATTACAAGGGGGGAACACTGAAGCTTTCTTT. Amino acid sequence: CASSLLQGGNTEAFF.

This clonotype has just a few counts. The chain carries TRBV18 and TRBJ1-4; no clear D. The CDR3 runs to 14 residues. Deletions cut 0 bases from V and 8 bases from J, with 10 bases between. Per germline, CDR1 KGHSH and CDR2 LQKENI. Here the CDR3 reads CASSPPVSVEKLFF. Here the CDR3 DNA reads TGTGCCAGCTCACCACCTGTTTCAGTAGAAAAACTGTTTTTT.

This clonotype was recorded many times. The chain recombines TRBV7-9 with TRBJ1-1; D uncertain. This CDR3 spans 16 amino acids. With 5 bases removed from V and 5 bases from J, the gap between germline ends came to 21 bases. Germline V gene data show CDR1 as SEHNR and CDR2 as FQNEAQ (reference sequence). CDR3 residues: CASSEGVGQLLTEAFF. The CDR3, as DNA: TGTGCCAGCAGCGAGGGCGTTGGTCAGCTGTTGACTGAAGCTTTCTTT.

The chain couples TRBV5-1 to TRBJ2-1, with D maybe TRBD2 (6 bases). Trimming removed 5 bases from V and 0 bases from J, with 15 bases in between. CDR1 and CDR2 (germline): SGHRS, YFSETQ. The CDR3 is 16 residues long. The CDR3 protein is CASSPGRGSSYNEQFF. CDR3 coding DNA: TGCGCCAGCAGTCCTGGCCGGGGGAGCTCCTACAATGAGCAGTTCTTC.

The chain joins TRBV11-3 to TRBJ2-1; 11 positions match TRBD1. V lost 3 bases to trimming and J lost 6 bases; unmatched junction nucleotides: 7. The length of the CDR3 is 16 residues. Germline loops: CDR1 SGHNT, CDR2 YENEEA. The chain's CDR3 is CASSFEDRGRSNEQFF. DNA for the CDR3: TGTGCCAGCAGCTTCGAGGACAGGGGGCGATCCAATGAGCAGTTCTTC.

This chain joins TRBV12-3 or TRBV12-4 and TRBJ2-3; 16 bases are a match to TRBD2. The CDR3 sequence is 19 residues long. V dropped 4 bases and J dropped 0; count of bases not matched to a gene: 7. CDR3 DNA: TGTGCCAGCAGTTGGGGACTAGCGGGAGGGCCCGTGAGCACAGATACGCAGTATTTT. It specifies CASSWGLAGGPVSTDTQYF.

At least ten counts were recorded for this clonotype. This chain uses TRBV4-2 with TRBJ2-7; D perhaps matches TRBD1 (6 bases). The CDR3 is 15 residues long. V dropped 9 bases and J dropped 5 bases, with 23 bases sitting between them. From germline, CDR1 is LGHNA and CDR2 YNFKEQ. CDR3 in amino acids: CASPKQGQLGDEQYF. CDR3 bases: TGTGCCAGTCCTAAGCAGGGGCAGCTCGGAGACGAGCAGTACTTC.